This TCR beta chain derives from a study of regulatory and conventional T cells in RAG deficiency. Study-level points and caveats: Patient subsets had shorter CDR3s; Omenn Treg-Tconv overlap exceeded 80%.

V lost 4 bases and J 8 bases, leaving 11 bases between the germline ends. CDR1 and CDR2 (germline): SGHAT, FQNNGV. The CDR3 is 13 amino acids. Notes on this clone: The target antigen is unknown.

The sorted regulatory T cells were CD4+, CD25-high and CD127-low, with genomic DNA sequenced. The method was immunoSEQ multiplex PCR; TCRdb's version includes in-frame clones alone and lacks a portion of them. The sample records around 29,000 clones, around nine tenths being singletons. The same data also contributed to another study, on regulatory T cells. This second study notes: Amplification used 52 TRBV primers and 13 TRBJ primers.

This TCR was recovered from a human donor in good health. Sequenced sample: Tregs sorted from blood. The chain links TRBV11-2 to TRBJ1-4; D not certain. CDR3 nucleotide sequence: TGTGCCAGCAGCTCACCCGGGTGGGAAAAACTGTTTTTT. Translating it yields CASSSPGWEKLFF.